This TCR beta chain was found in a study of shared clonotypes between healthy human individuals. Nashville, Tennessee was home to all donors, who were Caucasian adults. General study results and limits: Deeper or shallower sequencing was expected to change how clonotypes are shared among donors. Estimated richness values were generally larger in naive subsets than in memory subsets.

V was trimmed by 5 bases and J by 6 bases, leaving 11 bases between them. Per germline, CDR1 SGHTA and CDR2 FQGNSA. CDR3 size: 13 residues. Authors' methods: Filtering differed since immunoSEQ provided only junctions, with no quality scores. Generated by immunoSEQ multiplex PCR, the TCRdb table keeps only in-frame clones and is missing some. The V and J calls and the clone size are those of that table, but D and trimming were determined from the DNA. Among around 720,000 clones listed, approximately 73% were seen once. Remarks on this clone: Its antigen remains unidentified.

This clonotype was sampled from a woman in her 30s in good health. This chain uses TRBV7-2 with TRBJ2-1, with D perhaps matching TRBD2 (5 bases). Sequencing used memory CD4+ T cells sorted from blood. Regarding subset: CD45RA-negative fraction. The CDR3 sequence is CASSIGVSNEQFF. DNA of the CDR3: TGTGCCAGCAGCATCGGGGTTTCCAATGAGCAGTTCTTC.